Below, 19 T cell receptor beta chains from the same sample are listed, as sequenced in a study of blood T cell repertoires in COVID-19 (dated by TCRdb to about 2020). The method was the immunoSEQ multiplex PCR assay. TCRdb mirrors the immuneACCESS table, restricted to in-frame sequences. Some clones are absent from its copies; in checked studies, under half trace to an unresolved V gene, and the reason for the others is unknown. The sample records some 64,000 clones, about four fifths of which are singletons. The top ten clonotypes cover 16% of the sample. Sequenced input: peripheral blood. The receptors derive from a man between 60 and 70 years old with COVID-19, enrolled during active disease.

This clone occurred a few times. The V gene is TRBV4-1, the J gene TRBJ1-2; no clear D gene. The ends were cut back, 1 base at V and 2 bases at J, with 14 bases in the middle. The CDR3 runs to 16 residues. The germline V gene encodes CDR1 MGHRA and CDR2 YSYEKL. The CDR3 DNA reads TGCGCCAGCAGCCAAGCCCCCTGGGCCAGCAACTATGGCTACACCTTC. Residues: CASSQAPWASNYGYTF.

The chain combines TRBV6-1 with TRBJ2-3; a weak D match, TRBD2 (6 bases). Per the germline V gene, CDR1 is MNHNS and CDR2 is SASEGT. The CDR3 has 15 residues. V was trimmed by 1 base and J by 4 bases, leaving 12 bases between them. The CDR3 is CASSEEGGRSDTQYF. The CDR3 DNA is TGTGCCAGCAGTGAAGAGGGAGGTAGATCAGATACGCAGTATTTT.

The DNA for the CDR3 is TGTGCCAGCAGCCAAGATTTGGCAGGGGGTATGAATTCACCCCTCCACTTT. This gives the protein CASSQDLAGGMNSPLHF. The gene calls are TRBV4-2 and TRBJ1-6; TRBD1 aligns across 7 bases. Germline loops: CDR1 LGHNA, CDR2 YNFKEQ. The V and J ends lost 0 bases and 7 bases, in that order; junction bases with no gene match: 9. The CDR3 extends over 17 amino acids.

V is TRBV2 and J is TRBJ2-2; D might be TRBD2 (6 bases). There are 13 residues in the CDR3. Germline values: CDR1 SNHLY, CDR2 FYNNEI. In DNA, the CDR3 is TGTGCTGGCGGGCGGGGAAACACCGGGGAGCTGTTTTTT. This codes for CAGGRGNTGELFF.

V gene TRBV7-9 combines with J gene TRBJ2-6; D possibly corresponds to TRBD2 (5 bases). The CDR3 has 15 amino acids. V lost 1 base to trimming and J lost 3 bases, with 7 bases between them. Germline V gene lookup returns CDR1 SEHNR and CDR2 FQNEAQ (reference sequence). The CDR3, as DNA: TGTGCCAGCAGCTTAGTGACTAATGGGGCCAACGTCCTGACTTTC. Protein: CASSLVTNGANVLTF. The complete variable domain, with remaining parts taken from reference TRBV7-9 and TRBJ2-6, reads DTGVSQNPRHKITKRGQNVTFRCDPISEHNRLYWYRQTLGQGPEFLTYFQNEAQLEKSRLLSDRFSAERPKGSFSTLEIQRTEQGDSAMYLCASSLVTNGANVLTFGAGSRLTVL.

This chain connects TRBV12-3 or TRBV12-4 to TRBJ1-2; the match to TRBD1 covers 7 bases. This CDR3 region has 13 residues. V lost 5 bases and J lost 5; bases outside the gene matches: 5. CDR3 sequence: CASSRTGEYGYTF. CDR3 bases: TGTGCCAGCAGTCGTACAGGGGAATATGGCTACACCTTC.

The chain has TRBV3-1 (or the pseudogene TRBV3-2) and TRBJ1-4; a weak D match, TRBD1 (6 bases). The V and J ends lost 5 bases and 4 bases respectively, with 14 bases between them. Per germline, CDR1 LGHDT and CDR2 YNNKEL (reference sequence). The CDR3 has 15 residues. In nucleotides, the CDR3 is TGTGCCAGCAGCTTCGCGGACAGTCATAATGAAAAACTGTTTTTT. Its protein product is CASSFADSHNEKLFF.

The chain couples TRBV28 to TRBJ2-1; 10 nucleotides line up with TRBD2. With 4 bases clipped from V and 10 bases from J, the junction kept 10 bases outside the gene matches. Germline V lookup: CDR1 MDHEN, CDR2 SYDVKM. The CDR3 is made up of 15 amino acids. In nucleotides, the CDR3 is TGTGCCAGCAGTTCAGCGGGGGGGCCGGAGAACGAGCAGTTCTTC. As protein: CASSSAGGPENEQFF.

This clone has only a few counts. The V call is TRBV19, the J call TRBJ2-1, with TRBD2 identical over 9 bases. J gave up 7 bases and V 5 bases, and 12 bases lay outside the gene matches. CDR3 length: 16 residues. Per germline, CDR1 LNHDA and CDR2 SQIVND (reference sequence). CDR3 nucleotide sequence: TGTGCCAGTAGTGGGGGAGCGGGGGGCGGTAGAAATGAGCAGTTCTTC. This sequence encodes CASSGGAGGGRNEQFF.

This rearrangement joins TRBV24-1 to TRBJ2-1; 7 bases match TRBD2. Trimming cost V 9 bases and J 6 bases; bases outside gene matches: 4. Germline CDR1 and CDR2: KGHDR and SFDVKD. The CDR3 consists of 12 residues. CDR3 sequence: CATRSSGNEQFF. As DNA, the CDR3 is TGTGCCACCCGTTCTAGCGGCAATGAGCAGTTCTTC.

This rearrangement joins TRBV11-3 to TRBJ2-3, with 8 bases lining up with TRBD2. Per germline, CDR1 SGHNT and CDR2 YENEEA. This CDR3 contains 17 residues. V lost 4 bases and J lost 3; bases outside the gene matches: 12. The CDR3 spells CASSWGESGSRTDTQYF. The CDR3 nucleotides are TGTGCCAGCAGCTGGGGGGAGAGCGGGAGTCGGACAGATACGCAGTATTTT.

The CDR3 spells CSVERQGGTGELFF. For the CDR3, the DNA is TGCAGCGTTGAGCGGCAGGGTGGCACCGGGGAGCTGTTTTTT. The chain employs TRBV29-1 and TRBJ2-2; the D gene is possibly TRBD1 (5 bases). Germline values: CDR1 SQVTM, CDR2 ANQGSEA. There are 14 residues in the CDR3. V was shortened by 3 bases and J by 4 bases, with 12 bases between the two germline ends.

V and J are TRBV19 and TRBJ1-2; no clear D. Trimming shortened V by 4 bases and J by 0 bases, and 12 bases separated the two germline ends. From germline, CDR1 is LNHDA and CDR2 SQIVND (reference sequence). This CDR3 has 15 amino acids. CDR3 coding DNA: TGTGCCAGTAGTACGACGGGAGTTTCTAACTATGGCTACACCTTC. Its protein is CASSTTGVSNYGYTF.

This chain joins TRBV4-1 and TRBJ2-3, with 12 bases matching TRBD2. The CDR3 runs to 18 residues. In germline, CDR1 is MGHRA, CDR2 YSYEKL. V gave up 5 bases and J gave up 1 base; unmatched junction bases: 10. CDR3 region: CASSKIGLAGSRTDTQYF. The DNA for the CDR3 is TGCGCCAGCAGCAAGATAGGACTAGCGGGGTCTCGCACAGATACGCAGTATTTT.

In DNA, the CDR3 is TGTGCCAGCAATAGATACACAGATACGCAGTATTTT. Its translation is CASNRYTDTQYF. The chain couples TRBV2 to TRBJ2-3; D uncertain. The CDR3 totals 12 residues. V shed 7 bases and J shed 2 bases, with 7 bases lying between them. Germline values: CDR1 SNHLY, CDR2 FYNNEI.

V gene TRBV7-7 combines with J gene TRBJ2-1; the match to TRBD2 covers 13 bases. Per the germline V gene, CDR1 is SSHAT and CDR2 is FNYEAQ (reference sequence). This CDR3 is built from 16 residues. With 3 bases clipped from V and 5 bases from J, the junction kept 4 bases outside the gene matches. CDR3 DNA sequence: TGTGCCAGCAGCTTGGGACTAGCGGGATTGGACAATGAGCAGTTCTTC. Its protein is CASSLGLAGLDNEQFF.

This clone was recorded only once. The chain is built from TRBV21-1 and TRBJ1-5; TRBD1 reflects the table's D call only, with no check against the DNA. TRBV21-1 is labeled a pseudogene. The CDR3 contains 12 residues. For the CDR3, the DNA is TGTGCCAACGCCGTGGGGCACAGGCCCCAGCATTTT. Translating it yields CANAVGHRPQHF.

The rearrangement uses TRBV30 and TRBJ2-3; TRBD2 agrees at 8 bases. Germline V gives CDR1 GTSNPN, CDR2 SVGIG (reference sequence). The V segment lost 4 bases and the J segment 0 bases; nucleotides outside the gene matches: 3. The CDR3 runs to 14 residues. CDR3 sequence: CAWIAGLSTDTQYF. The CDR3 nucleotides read TGTGCCTGGATAGCGGGGCTTAGCACAGATACGCAGTATTTT.

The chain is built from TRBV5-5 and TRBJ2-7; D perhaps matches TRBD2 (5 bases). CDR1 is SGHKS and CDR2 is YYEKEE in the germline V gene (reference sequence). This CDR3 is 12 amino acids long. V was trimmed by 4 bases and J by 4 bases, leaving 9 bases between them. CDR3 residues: CASSPGDYEQYF. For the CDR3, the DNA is TGTGCCAGCAGCCCCGGGGATTACGAGCAGTACTTC.